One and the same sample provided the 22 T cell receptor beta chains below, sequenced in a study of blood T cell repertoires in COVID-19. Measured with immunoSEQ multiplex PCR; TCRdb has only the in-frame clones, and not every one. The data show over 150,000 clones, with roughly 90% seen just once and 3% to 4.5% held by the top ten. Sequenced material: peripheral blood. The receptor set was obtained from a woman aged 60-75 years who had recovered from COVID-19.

The CDR3 sequence: CASSPSERGYTF. CDR3 sequence (DNA): TGCGCCAGCAGCCCCTCTGAGAGGGGCTACACCTTC. V gene TRBV5-1 combines with J gene TRBJ1-2; D is unclear. Trimming pared 4 bases from V and 8 bases from J, leaving 12 bases between. Germline assignment: CDR1 SGHRS and CDR2 YFSETQ. This CDR3 spans 12 amino acids. The whole variable domain, remainder taken from reference TRBV5-1 and TRBJ1-2, is KAGVTQTPRYLIKTRGQQVTLSCSPISGHRSVSWYQQTPGQGLQFLFEYFSETQRNKGNFPGRFSGRQFSNSRSEMNVSTLELGDSALYLCASSPSERGYTFGSGTRLTVV.

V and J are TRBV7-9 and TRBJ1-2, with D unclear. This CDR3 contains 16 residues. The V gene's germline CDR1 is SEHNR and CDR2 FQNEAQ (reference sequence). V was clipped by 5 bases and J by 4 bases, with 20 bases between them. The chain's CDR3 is CASSLGSPAGSYGYTF. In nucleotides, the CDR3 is TGTGCCAGCAGCCTAGGATCCCCTGCAGGCTCCTATGGCTACACCTTC. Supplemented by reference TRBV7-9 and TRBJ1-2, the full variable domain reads DTGVSQNPRHKITKRGQNVTFRCDPISEHNRLYWYRQTLGQGPEFLTYFQNEAQLEKSRLLSDRFSAERPKGSFSTLEIQRTEQGDSAMYLCASSLGSPAGSYGYTFGSGTRLTVV.

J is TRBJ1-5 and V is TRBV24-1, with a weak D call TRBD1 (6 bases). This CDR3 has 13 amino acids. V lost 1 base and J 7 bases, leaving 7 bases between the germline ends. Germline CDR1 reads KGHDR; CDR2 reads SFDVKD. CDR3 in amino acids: CATSDFGGQPQHF. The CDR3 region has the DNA TGTGCCACCAGTGATTTTGGGGGCCAGCCCCAGCATTTT.

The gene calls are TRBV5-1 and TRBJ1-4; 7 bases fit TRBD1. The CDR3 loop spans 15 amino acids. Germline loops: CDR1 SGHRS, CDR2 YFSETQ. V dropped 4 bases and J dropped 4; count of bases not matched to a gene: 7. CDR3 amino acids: CASSEGQRNNEKLFF. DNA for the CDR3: TGCGCCAGCAGCGAGGGACAGAGGAATAATGAAAAACTGTTTTTT.

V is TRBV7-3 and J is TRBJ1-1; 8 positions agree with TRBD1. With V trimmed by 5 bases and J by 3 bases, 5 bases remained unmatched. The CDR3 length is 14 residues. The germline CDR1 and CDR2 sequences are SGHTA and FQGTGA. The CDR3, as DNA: TGTGCCAGCAGCGTACAGGGGGGGTACACTGAAGCTTTCTTT. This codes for CASSVQGGYTEAFF. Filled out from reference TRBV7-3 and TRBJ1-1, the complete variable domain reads GAGVSQTPSNKVTEKGKYVELRCDPISGHTALYWYRQSLGQGPEFLIYFQGTGAADDSGLPNDRFFAVRPEGSVSTLKIQRTERGDSAVYLCASSVQGGYTEAFFGQGTRLTVV.

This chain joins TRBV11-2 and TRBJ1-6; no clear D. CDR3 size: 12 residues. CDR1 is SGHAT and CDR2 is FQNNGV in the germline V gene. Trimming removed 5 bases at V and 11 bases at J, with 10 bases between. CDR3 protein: CASSPPRAPLHF. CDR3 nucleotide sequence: TGTGCCAGCAGCCCTCCCCGGGCACCCCTCCACTTT.

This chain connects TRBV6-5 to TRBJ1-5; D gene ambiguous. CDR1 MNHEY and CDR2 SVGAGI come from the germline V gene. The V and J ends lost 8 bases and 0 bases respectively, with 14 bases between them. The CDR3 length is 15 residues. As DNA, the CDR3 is TGTGCCAGCTCCCCCTCGGGAATTAGCAATCAGCCCCAGCATTTT. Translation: CASSPSGISNQPQHF.

The CDR3 DNA sequence: TGTGCCAGCAGGCAGGGGGCTCGAGAGACCCAGTACTTC. It is translated as CASRQGARETQYF. The rearrangement uses TRBV12-3 or TRBV12-4 and TRBJ2-5, with TRBD1 matching 8 bases. J gave up 4 bases and V 6 bases, and 4 bases lay outside the gene matches. CDR3 length equals 13 residues.

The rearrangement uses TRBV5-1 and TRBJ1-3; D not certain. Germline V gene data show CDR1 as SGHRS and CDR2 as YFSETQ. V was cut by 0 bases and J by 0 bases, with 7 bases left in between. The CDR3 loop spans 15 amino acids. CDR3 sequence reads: CASSLAAASGNTIYF. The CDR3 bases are TGCGCCAGCAGCTTGGCCGCGGCCTCTGGAAACACCATATATTTT.

CDR3 loop: CASRPGLLTDTQYF. DNA of the CDR3: TGTGCCAGCAGACCGGGACTTCTCACAGATACGCAGTATTTT. The J gene is TRBJ2-3, the V gene TRBV6-5, with a tentative D call TRBD2 (6 bases). The V end was cut by 6 bases, the J end by 2 bases, with 12 bases between. CDR3 length: 14 amino acids. Germline values: CDR1 MNHEY, CDR2 SVGAGI.

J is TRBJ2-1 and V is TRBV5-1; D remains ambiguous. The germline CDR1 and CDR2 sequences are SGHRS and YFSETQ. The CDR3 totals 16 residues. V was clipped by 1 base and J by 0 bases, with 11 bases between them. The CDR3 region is CASSLSISSSYNEQFF. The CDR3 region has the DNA TGCGCCAGCAGCTTGTCTATTTCTAGCTCCTACAATGAGCAGTTCTTC. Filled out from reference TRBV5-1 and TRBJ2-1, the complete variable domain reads KAGVTQTPRYLIKTRGQQVTLSCSPISGHRSVSWYQQTPGQGLQFLFEYFSETQRNKGNFPGRFSGRQFSNSRSEMNVSTLELGDSALYLCASSLSISSSYNEQFFGPGTRLTVL.

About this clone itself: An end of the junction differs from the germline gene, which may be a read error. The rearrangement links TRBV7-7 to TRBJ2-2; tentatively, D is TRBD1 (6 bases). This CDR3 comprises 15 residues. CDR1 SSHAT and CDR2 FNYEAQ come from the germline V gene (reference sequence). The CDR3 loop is CASSLDRPYTGELFF. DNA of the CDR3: TGTGCTAGCAGCTTGGACAGACCCTACACCGGGGAGCTGTTTTTT.

The CDR3 DNA is TGTGCCAGCAGCTCAACCCCGGACACCGGGGAGCTGTTTTTT. It specifies CASSSTPDTGELFF. The chain recombines TRBV7-3 with TRBJ2-2; D is uncertain. V was trimmed by 4 bases and J by 3 bases, leaving 9 bases between them. Germline assignment: CDR1 SGHTA and CDR2 FQGTGA. The CDR3 is made up of 14 amino acids.

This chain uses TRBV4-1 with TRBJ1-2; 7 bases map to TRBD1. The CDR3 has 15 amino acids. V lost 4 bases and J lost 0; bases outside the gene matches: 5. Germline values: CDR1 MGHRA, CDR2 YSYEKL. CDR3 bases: TGCGCCAGCAGCCCCCGGGACAGTTCTAACTATGGCTACACCTTC. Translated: CASSPRDSSNYGYTF.

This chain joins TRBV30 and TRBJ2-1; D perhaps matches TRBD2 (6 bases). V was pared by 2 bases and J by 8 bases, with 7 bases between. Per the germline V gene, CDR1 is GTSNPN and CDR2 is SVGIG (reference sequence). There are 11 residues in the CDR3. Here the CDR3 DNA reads TGTGCCTGGAGTTGGAGGGATGAGCAGTTCTTC. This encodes CAWSWRDEQFF.

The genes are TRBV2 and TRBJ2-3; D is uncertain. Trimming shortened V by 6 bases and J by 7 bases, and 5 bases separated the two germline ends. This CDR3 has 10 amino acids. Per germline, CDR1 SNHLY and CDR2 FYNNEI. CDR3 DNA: TGTGCCAGCAGGTCATATACGCAGTATTTT. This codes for CASRSYTQYF.

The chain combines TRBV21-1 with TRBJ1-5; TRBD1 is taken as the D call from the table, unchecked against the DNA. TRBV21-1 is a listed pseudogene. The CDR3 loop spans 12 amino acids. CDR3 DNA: TGTGCCAGGACAGGGTTTAATCAGCCCCAGCATTTT. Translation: CARTGFNQPQHF.

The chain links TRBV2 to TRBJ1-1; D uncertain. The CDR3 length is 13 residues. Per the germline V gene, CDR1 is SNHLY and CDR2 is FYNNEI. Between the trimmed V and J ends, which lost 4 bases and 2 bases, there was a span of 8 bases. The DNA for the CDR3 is TGTGCCAGCAGTGGTGAGATTAACACTGAAGCTTTCTTT. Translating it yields CASSGEINTEAFF. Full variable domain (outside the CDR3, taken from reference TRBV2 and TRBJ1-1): EPEVTQTPSHQVTQMGQEVILRCVPISNHLYFYWYRQILGQKVEFLVSFYNNEISEKSEIFDDQFSVERPDGSNFTLKIRSTKLEDSAMYFCASSGEINTEAFFGQGTRLTVV.

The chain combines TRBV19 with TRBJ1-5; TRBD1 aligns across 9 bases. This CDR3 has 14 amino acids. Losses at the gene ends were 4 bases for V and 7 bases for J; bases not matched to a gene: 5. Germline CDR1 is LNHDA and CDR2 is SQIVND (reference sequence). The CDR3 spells CASSRDRVYQPQHF. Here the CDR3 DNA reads TGTGCCAGTAGTAGGGACAGGGTATACCAGCCCCAGCATTTT.

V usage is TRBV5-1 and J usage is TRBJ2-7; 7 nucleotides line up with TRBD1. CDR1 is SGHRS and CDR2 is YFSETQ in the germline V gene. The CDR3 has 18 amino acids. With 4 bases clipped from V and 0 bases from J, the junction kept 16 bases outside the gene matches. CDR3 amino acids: CASSLSYRQGRNSYEQYF. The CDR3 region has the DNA TGCGCCAGCAGCCTCTCCTATAGACAGGGAAGGAACTCCTACGAGCAGTACTTC.

The CDR3 reads CAWSALETPADTEAFF. In DNA, the CDR3 is TGTGCCTGGAGCGCCCTAGAGACCCCTGCGGACACTGAAGCTTTCTTT. The gene calls are TRBV30 and TRBJ1-1, with D unresolved. V lost 3 bases, J lost 3 bases, and 20 bases lay in between. The CDR3 consists of 16 residues. Per germline, CDR1 GTSNPN and CDR2 SVGIG (reference sequence). Using reference TRBV30 and TRBJ1-1 for the parts outside the CDR3, the full variable domain is SQTIHQWPATLVQPVGSPLSLECTVEGTSNPNLYWYRQAAGRGLQLLFYSVGIGQISSEVPQNLSASRPQDRQFILSSKKLLLSDSGFYLCAWSALETPADTEAFFGQGTRLTVV.

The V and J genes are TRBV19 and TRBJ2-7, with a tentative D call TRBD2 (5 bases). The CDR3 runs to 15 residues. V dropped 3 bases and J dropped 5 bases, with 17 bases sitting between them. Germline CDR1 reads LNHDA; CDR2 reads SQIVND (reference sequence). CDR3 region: CASSITQGLSHEQYF. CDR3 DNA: TGTGCCAGTAGTATTACACAAGGACTGAGCCACGAGCAGTACTTC.